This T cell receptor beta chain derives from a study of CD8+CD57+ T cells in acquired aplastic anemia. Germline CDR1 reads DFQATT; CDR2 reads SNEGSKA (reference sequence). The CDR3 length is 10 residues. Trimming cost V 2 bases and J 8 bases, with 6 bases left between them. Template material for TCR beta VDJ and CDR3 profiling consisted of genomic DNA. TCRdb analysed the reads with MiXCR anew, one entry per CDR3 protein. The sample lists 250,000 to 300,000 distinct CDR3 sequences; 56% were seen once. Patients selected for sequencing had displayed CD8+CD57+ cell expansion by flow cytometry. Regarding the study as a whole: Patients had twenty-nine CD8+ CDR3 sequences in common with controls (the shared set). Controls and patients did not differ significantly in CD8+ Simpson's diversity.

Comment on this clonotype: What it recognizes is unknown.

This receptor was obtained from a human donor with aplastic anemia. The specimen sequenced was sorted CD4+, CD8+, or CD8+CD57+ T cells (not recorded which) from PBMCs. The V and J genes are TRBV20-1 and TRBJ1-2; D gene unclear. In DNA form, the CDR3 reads TGCAGTGCTAGACATGGAGGCTACACCTTC. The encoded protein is CSARHGGYTF.